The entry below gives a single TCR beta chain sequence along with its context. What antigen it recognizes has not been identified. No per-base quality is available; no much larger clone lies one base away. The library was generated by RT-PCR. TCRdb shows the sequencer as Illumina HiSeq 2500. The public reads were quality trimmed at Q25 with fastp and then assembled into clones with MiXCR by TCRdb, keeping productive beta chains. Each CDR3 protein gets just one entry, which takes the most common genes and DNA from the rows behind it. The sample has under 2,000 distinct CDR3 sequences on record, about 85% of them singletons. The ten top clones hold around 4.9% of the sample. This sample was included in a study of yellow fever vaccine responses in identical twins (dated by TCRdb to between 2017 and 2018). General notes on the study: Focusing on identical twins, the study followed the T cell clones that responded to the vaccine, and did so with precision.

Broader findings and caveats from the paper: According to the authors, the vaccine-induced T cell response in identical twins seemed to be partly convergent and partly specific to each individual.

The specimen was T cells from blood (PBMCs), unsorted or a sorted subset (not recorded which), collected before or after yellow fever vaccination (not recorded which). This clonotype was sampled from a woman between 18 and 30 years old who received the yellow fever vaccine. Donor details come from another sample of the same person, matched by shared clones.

The CDR3 reads as follows: CASSFSDTQYF. At the DNA level, the sequence is TGTGCCAGCAGTTTTTCAGATACGCAGTATTTT. The sequence links TRBV12-3 or TRBV12-4 to TRBJ2-3, with the D gene call left open. Trimming costs V 3 bases and J 4 bases, and their ends lie 2 bases apart. From cysteine to phenylalanine, the CDR3 is 11 amino acids long. Solely the CDR3 DNA is kept, with 33 bases framed from the first base.